The rows below give T cell receptor beta chains drawn from one sample of a study of T-cell reconstitution after alpha-beta-depleted transplantation in children. From the PCR reads, TCRdb called clonotypes with MiXCR, one entry per CDR3 protein. The sample yields hundreds of thousands of distinct CDR3 sequences, 6.5% to 9% seen once. Sequenced here: PBMCs, mostly from graft donor cells, sampled 180 days after TCRalphabeta/CD19-depleted stem cell transplant. These receptor sequences come from a male patient younger than 18 who had a stem cell transplant for acute lymphoblastic leukemia, so the T cells may come from the graft donor. The CDR3 runs from the conserved cysteine through the conserved F or W. Each record gives: J gene, V gene, CDR3 protein.

>TRBJ2-3|TRBV27
CASSYSGITDTQYF
>TRBJ1-2|TRBV19
CASSMEQGRTNYGYTF
>TRBJ1-5|TRBV4-1
CASSHDRFGQPQHF
>TRBJ2-4|TRBV6-1
CASTESLLAKNIQYF
>TRBJ1-1|TRBV7-6
CASSFHGAEAFF
>TRBJ1-3|TRBV28
CASSQLMRFSGNTIYF
>TRBJ2-3|TRBV18
CASSPTGGPVIITDTQYF
>TRBJ2-2|TRBV12-3/TRBV12-4
CASSLPGQVFTGELFF
>TRBJ2-7|TRBV9
CASSVGGAAYEQYF
>TRBJ2-6|TRBV7-8
CASSSTTEISGANVLTF
>TRBJ1-1|TRBV5-1
CASSLVSTLNTEAFF
>TRBJ1-1|TRBV20-1
CSAREGLGEAFF
>TRBJ2-7|TRBV18
CASSPQEASGFSYEQYF
>TRBJ2-2|TRBV6-5
CASSHRDRDTGELFF
>TRBJ2-6|TRBV7-2
CASRGQLHSGANVLTF
>TRBJ2-6|TRBV14
CASSQDSGNVGANVLTF
>TRBJ2-5|TRBV28
CASSFPSAKETQYF
>TRBJ1-1|TRBV5-1
CASSFDRTKTEAFF
>TRBJ1-6|TRBV20-1
CSARDRYNSPLHF
>TRBJ2-7|TRBV29-1
CSVELRTSSYEQYF
>TRBJ1-5|TRBV4-3
CASSQGRGRTQPQHF
>TRBJ2-7|TRBV7-6
CASSLGTGIGGEQYF
>TRBJ2-3|TRBV5-1
CASRTGDPVSTDTQYF
>TRBJ2-2|TRBV7-3
CASSLNWGVGELFF
>TRBJ2-1|TRBV28
CASSLRLLGASGAPTGSYNEQFF
>TRBJ1-2|TRBV6-5
CASSPTFRDRGDGYTF
>TRBJ1-3|TRBV20-1
CSARADRAGNTIYF
>TRBJ2-3|TRBV28
CASSLLSGGLKDTQYF
>TRBJ2-2|TRBV18
CASSFYVGELFF
>TRBJ1-1|TRBV12-3/TRBV12-4
CASSLTGGRLTEAFF
>TRBJ2-7|TRBV20-1
CSARPGPLLEQYF
>TRBJ2-2|TRBV7-2
CASSLGGEVGELFF